This T cell receptor beta chain appears in the sequencing data of a study of blood T cell repertoires in COVID-19. Study background: Acute and convalescent COVID-19 specimens originated in the United States, Italy and Spain.

Participants came from some 23 US areas, aged roughly 18 to 89 years. J gave up 2 bases and V 5 bases, and 10 bases lay outside the gene matches. The CDR3 consists of 16 residues. Germline CDR1 reads SGHTA; CDR2 reads FQGTGA. Original data processing: Scientists estimated how many nucleated cells there were by amplifying reference gene primers. The table came from immunoSEQ multiplex PCR; TCRdb's copy has only in-frame clones and leaves some out. V, J and clone size derive from that table, while D and trimming were established from the DNA sequence. In the table there are about 210,000 clones, around 90% of which are singletons.

The chain couples TRBV7-3 to TRBJ2-3, with 7 bases lining up with TRBD2. The TCR comes from a man aged 18 to 35 with acute COVID-19. The specimen sequenced was PBMCs or T cells enriched from blood (not recorded which). CDR3 protein: CASSPKRDSNTDTQYF. The DNA of the CDR3 is TGTGCCAGCAGCCCCAAGCGGGATTCAAACACAGATACGCAGTATTTT.